A single sample gave rise to the 5 T cell receptor beta chains below, sequenced in a study of T cell responses to AZD1222 COVID-19 vaccine. Some clones are missing from TCRdb's copy, which holds only in-frame ones; the method was immunoSEQ multiplex PCR. Of 75,000 to 85,000 clones in the sample, roughly 87% were seen once. The specimen was peripheral blood, collected 28 days after the second AZD1222 dose. The receptors stem from an adult who received the AZD1222 COVID-19 vaccine.

The V call is TRBV6-1, the J call TRBJ2-4, with unresolved D. This CDR3 has 14 residues. The V gene's germline CDR1 is MNHNS and CDR2 SASEGT. V lost 3 bases, J lost 8 bases, and 14 bases lay in between. The CDR3 protein is CASSEGPTADIQYF. The CDR3 DNA is TGTGCCAGCAGTGAGGGCCCCACCGCGGACATTCAGTACTTC.

This clone showed up just once. The rearrangement links TRBV6-5 to TRBJ1-5, with D possibly matching TRBD1 (6 bases). Trimming stripped 0 bases from V and 0 bases from J, with 9 bases between. The CDR3 totals 16 residues. CDR1 and CDR2 from the germline V gene are MNHEY and SVGAGI. The CDR3: CASSYSQGSSNQPQHF. CDR3 DNA sequence: TGTGCCAGCAGTTACTCCCAGGGGAGTAGCAATCAGCCCCAGCATTTT.

The V and J genes are TRBV19 and TRBJ1-5; D unresolved. Germline CDR1 and CDR2: LNHDA and SQIVND (reference sequence). The CDR3 consists of 16 residues. V dropped 5 bases and J dropped 0 bases, with 14 bases sitting between them. CDR3 in amino acids: CASSPSSPASNQPQHF. As DNA, the CDR3 is TGTGCCAGTAGTCCGTCTTCACCCGCTAGCAATCAGCCCCAGCATTTT.

The chain joins TRBV9 to TRBJ2-5; TRBD1 matches 7 bases. This CDR3 region has 13 residues. CDR1 and CDR2 (germline): SGDLS, YYNGEE. The junction had 2 bases not matched to a gene; V was cut back by 3 bases and J by 3 bases. The CDR3 is CASSAGTEETQYF. For the CDR3, the DNA is TGTGCCAGCAGCGCGGGGACAGAAGAGACCCAGTACTTC. Combining the CDR3 with reference TRBV9 and TRBJ2-5 gives the whole variable domain DSGVTQTPKHLITATGQRVTLRCSPRSGDLSVYWYQQSLDQGLQFLIQYYNGEERAKGNILERFSAQQFPDLHSELNLSSLELGDSALYFCASSAGTEETQYFGPGTRLLVL.

This chain uses TRBV29-1 with TRBJ2-1, with 8 bases aligning to TRBD1. This CDR3 spans 12 amino acids. Germline V lookup: CDR1 SQVTM, CDR2 ANQGSEA. The J segment lost 8 bases and the V segment lost 4 bases, leaving 4 bases of the junction unmatched. The CDR3 spells CSVGGQGYEQFF. The CDR3 DNA is TGCAGCGTTGGAGGACAGGGTTATGAGCAGTTCTTC.